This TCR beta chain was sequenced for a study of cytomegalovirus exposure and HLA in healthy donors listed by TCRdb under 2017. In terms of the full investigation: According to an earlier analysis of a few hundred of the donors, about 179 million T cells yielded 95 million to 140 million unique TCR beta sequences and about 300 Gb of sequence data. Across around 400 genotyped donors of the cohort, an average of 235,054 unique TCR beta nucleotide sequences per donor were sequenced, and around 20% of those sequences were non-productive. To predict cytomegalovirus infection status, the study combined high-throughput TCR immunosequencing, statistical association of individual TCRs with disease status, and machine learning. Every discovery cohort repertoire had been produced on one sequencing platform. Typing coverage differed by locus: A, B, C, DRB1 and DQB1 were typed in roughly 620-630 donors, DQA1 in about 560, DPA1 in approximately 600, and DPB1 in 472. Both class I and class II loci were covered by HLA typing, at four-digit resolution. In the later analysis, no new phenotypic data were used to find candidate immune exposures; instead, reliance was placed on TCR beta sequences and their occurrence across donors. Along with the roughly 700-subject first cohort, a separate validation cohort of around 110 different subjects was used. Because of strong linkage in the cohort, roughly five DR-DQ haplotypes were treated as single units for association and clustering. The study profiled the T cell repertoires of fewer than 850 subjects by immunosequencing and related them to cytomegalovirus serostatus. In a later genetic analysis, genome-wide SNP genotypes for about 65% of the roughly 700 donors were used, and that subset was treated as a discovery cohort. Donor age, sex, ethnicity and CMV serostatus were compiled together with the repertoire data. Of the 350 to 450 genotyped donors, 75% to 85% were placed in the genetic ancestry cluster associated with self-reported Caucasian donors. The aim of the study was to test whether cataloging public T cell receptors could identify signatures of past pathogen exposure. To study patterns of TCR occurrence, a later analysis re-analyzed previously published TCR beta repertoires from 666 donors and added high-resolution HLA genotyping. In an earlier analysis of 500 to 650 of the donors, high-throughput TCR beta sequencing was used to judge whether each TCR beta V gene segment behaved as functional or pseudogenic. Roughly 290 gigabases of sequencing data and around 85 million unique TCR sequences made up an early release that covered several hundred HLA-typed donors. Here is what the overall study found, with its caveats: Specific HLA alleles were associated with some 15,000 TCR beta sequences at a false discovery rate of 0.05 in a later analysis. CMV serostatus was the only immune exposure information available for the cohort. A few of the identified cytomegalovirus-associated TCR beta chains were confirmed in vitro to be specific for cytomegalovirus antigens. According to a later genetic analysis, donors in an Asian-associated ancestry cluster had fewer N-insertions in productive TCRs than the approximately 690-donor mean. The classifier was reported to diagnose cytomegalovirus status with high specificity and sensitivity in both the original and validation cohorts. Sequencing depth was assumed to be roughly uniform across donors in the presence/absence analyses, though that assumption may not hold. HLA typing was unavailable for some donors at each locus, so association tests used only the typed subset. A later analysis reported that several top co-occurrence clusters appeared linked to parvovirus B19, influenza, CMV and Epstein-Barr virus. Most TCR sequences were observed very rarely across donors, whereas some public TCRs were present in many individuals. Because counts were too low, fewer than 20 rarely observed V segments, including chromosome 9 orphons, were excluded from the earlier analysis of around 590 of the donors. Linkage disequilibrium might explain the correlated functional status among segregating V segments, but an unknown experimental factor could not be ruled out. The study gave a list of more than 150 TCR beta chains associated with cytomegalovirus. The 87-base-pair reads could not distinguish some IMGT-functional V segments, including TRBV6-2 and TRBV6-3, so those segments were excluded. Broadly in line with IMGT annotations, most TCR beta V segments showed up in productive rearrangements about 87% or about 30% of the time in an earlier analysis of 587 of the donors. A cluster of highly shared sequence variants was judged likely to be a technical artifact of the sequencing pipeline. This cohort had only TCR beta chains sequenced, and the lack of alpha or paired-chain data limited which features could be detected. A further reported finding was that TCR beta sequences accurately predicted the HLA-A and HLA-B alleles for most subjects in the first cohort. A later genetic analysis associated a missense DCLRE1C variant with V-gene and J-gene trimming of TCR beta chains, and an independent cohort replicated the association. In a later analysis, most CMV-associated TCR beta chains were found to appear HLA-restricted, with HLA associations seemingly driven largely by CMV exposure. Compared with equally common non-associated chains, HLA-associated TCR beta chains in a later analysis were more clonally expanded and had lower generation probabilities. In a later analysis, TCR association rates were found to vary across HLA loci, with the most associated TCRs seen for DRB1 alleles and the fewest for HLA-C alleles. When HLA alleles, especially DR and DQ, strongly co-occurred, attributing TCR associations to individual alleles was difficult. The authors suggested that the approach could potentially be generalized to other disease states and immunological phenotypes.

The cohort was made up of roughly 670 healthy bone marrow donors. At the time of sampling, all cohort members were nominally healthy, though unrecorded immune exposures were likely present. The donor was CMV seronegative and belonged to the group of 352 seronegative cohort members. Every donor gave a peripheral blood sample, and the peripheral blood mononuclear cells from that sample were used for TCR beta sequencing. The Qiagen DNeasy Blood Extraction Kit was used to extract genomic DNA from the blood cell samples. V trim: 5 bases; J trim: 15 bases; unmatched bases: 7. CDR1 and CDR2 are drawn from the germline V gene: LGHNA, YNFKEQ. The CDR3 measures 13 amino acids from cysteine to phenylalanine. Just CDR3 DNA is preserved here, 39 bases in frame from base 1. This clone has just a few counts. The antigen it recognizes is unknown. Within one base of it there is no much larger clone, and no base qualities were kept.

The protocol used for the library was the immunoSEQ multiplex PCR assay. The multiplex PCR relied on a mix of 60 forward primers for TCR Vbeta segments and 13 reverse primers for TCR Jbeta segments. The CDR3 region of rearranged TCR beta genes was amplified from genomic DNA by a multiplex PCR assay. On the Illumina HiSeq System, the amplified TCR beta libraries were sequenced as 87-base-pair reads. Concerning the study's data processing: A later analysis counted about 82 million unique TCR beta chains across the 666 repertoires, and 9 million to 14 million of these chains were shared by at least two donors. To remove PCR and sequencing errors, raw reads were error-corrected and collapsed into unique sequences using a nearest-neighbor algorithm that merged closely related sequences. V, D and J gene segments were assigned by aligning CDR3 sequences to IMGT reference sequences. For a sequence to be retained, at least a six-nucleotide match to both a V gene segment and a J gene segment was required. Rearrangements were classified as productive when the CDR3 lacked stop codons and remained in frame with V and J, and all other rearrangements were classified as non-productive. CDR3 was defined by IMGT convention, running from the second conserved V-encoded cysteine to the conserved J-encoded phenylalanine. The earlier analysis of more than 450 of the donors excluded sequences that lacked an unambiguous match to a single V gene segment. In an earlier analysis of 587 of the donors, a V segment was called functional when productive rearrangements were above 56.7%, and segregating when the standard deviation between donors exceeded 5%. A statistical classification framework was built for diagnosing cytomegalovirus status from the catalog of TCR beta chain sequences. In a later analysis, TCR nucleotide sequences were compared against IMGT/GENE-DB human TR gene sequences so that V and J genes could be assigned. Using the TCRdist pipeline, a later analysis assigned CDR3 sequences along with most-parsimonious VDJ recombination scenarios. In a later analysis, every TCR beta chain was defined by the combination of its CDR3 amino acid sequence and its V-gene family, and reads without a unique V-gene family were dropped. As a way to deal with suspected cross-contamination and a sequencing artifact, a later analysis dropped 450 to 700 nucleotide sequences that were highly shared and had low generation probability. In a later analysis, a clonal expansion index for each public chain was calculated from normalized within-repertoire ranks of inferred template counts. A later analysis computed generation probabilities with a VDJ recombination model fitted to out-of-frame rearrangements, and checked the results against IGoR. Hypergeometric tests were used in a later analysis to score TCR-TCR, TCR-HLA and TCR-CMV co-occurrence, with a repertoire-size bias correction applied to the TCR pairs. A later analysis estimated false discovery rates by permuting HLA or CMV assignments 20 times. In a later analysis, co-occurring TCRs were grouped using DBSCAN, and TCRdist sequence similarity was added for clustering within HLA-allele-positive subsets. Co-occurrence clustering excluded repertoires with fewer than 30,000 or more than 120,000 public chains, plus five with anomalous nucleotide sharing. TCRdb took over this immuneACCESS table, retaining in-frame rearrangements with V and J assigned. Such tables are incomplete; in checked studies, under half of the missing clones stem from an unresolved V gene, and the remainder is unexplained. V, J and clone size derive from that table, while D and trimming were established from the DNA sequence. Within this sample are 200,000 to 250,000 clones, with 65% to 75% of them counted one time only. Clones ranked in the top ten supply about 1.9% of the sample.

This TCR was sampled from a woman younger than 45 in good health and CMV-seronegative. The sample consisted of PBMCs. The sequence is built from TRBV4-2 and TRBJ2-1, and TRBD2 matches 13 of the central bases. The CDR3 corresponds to CASSKTSGGPRFF. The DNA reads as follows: TGTGCCAGCAGCAAGACTAGCGGGGGGCCACGGTTCTTC.